The TCR beta chain under discussion was sequenced for a study of CD8+ T cells in alopecia areata. About the study: Tofacitinib treatment spanned 6 to 18 months, with 6 months off drug afterward.

Treatment meaning: oral pan-JAK inhibitor, 5-10 mg twice daily. The germline CDR1 and CDR2 sequences are SQVTM and ANQGSEA. Between the trimmed V and J ends, which lost 6 bases and 3 bases, there was a span of 15 bases. The CDR3 sequence is 13 residues long. Following extraction, RNA underwent reverse transcription to cDNA, which served as the sequencing template. The method was immunoSEQ multiplex PCR; TCRdb's version includes in-frame clones alone and lacks a portion of them. The profile shows fewer than 200,000 clones, approximately 59% of them singletons. This receptor was taken from a human donor with alopecia areata. Sequencing was performed on CD4+ T cells sorted from blood, taken at approximately week 60, from a patient treated with tofacitinib. The chain links TRBV29-1 to TRBJ2-7; tentative D call: TRBD2 (5 bases). This CDR3 is CSVEDPGGYEQYF. CDR3 in DNA: TGCAGCGTCGAGGACCCTGGAGGCTACGAGCAGTACTTC.